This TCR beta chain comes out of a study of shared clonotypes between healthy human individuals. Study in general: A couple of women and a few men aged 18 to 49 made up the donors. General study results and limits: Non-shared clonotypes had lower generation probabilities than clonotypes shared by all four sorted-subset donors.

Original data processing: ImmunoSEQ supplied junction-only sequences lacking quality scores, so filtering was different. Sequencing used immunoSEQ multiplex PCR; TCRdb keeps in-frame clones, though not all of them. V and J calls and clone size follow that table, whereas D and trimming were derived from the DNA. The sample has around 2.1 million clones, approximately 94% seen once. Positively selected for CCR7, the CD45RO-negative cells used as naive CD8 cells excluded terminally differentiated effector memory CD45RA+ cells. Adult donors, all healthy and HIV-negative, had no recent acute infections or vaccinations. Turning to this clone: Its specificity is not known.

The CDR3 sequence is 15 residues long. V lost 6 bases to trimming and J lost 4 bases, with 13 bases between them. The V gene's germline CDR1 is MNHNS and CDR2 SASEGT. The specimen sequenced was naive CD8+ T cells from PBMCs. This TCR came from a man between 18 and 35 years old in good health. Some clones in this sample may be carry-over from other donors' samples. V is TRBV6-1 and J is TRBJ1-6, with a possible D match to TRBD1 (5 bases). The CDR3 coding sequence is TGTGCCAGCAGGGGGCGAGTAGAATATAATTCACCCCTCCACTTT. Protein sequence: CASRGRVEYNSPLHF.